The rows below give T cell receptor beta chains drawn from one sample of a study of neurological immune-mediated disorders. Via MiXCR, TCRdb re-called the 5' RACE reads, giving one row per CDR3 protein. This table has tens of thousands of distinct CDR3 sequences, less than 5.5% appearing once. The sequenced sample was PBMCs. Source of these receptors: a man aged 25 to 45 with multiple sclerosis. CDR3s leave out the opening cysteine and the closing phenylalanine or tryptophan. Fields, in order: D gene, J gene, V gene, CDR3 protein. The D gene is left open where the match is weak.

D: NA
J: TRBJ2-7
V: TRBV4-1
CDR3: ASSQGPLYEQY

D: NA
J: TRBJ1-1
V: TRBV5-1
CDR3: ASSLGGRKDTEAF

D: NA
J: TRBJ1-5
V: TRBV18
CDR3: ASSPVERVGNQPQN

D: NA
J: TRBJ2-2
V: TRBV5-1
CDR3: ASSFPGGGELF

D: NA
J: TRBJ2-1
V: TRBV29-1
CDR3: SVDGEANEQF

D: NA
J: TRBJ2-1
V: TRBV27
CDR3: ASSALGGGTGDEQF

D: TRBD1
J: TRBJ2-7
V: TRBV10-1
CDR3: ASSPSGTGSYEQY

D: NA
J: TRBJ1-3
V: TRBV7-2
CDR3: ASGQRSGNTIY

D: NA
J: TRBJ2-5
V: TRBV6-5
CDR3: ASSWGSQETQY

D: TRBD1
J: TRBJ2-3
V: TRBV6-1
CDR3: ASSVGGRTDTQY

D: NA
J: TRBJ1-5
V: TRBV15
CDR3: ATKGKDGNQPQH

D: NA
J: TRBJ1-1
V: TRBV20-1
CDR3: SARRGWDTEAF

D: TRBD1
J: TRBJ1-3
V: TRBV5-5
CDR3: ASSAQGGGNTIY

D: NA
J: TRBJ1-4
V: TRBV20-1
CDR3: SAREIGGLKGVKLF

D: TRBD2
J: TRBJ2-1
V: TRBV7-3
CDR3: ASSFGGDNEQF

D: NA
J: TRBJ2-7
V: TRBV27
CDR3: ASSLGAGEAYEQY

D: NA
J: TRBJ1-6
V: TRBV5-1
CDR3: ASSLGGHPNSPLH

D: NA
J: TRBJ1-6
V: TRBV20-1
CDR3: SAGTQYNSPLH

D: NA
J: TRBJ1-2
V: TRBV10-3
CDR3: AISTNREANYGYT

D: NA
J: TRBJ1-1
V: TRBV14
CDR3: ASSQDGRTNVEAF

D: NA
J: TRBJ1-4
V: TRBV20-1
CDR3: SAFIPPTNEKLF

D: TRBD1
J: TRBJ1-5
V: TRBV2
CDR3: ASRLGGGGDQPQH

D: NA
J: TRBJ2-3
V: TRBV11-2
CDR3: ASSLGVRADTQY

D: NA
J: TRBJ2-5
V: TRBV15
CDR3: ATSRDRAVEETQY

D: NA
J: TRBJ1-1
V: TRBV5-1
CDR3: ASSLGWTASEAF

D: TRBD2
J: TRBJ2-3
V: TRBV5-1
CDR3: ASSLSGGLPTDTQY